This T cell receptor (beta chain) was recovered during a study of neurological immune-mediated disorders. Study-level results: Patients with HTLV-1-associated myelopathy had the highest level of TCR clonal expansion, whereas patients with multiple sclerosis had the lowest level, falling beneath the level found in healthy controls. Across subjects, no CDR3 amino acid sequence appeared in expanded clones of more than one subject, a finding that suggested private repertoires in all groups.

J was trimmed by 8 bases and V by 6 bases; bases with no gene match: 5. This CDR3 is 14 amino acids long. Germline V gene data show CDR1 as MNHEY and CDR2 as SMNVEV (reference sequence). The sample holds many counts of this clonotype. Its antigen remains unidentified. Time point in this sample: technical triplicate 1. Unsorted libraries were prepared from 2 million PBMCs held at -80 C. The cDNA was synthesized by 5'RACE incorporating 10-nucleotide random UMIs. Each CDR3 protein is one row after TCRdb ran MiXCR on the 5' RACE reads. The repertoire holds roughly 38,000 distinct CDR3 sequences, around 10% seen once, with roughly 3.9% in the top ten.

The clonotype was recovered from a man in his 60s with HTLV-1-associated myelopathy (HAM/TSP). V and J are TRBV27 and TRBJ1-6; 9 bases agree with TRBD1. The sample was PBMCs. DNA for the CDR3: TGTGCCAGCAGGGAACAGGGGGCCCATTCACCCCTCCACTTT. This translates into CASREQGAHSPLHF.